These T cell receptor beta chains were read from a single sample in a study of identical twins. One entry per CDR3 protein results from TCRdb running MiXCR on the 5' RACE reads. The table shows hundreds of thousands of distinct CDR3 sequences, with 21% occurring only once. This sample also appeared in a second study, on T cells expressing NK-cell markers.

Sequenced material: PBMCs. All receptors come from a woman aged 18-29 years in good health. CDR3s include the opening cysteine and the closing phenylalanine or tryptophan. The D gene is left open where the match is weak. The size field is filled for only some rows; it gives once, few, many or a size class.

j_call,clone_size,d_call,v_call,cdr3_aa,cdr3_nt
TRBJ2-3,many,TRBD2,TRBV29-1,CSVELAGATDTQYF,TGCAGCGTTGAATTAGCGGGAGCAACAGATACGCAGTATTTT
TRBJ2-3,-,-,TRBV29-1,CSVMGHTDTQYF,TGCAGCGTTATGGGGCACACAGATACGCAGTATTTT
TRBJ2-2,-,TRBD2,TRBV29-1,CSVQLAGVGNGELFF,TGCAGCGTACAGCTAGCGGGAGTAGGGAACGGGGAGCTGTTTTTT
TRBJ2-1,-,TRBD2,TRBV11-2,CASSLLSGTGNYEQFF,TGTGCCAGCAGCCTGCTTAGCGGGACCGGTAACTATGAGCAGTTCTTC
TRBJ2-7,-,TRBD2,TRBV20-1,CSAPTTSGIDEQYF,TGCAGTGCTCCTACGACTAGCGGGATAGACGAGCAGTACTTC
TRBJ2-7,-,-,TRBV11-2,CASSLASSGEQYF,TGTGCCAGCAGCTTAGCCTCCTCGGGGGAGCAGTACTTC
TRBJ1-2,few,-,TRBV20-1,CSARDTTGSRGYTF,TGCAGTGCTAGAGATACAACAGGGTCGAGGGGCTACACCTTC
TRBJ2-1,few,-,TRBV5-1,CASYLGVVSYNEQFF,TGCGCCAGCTACTTAGGGGTCGTCTCCTACAATGAGCAGTTCTTC
TRBJ2-1,few,-,TRBV29-1,CSVDRASGSYNEQFF,TGCAGCGTTGACCGCGCTAGTGGGTCCTACAATGAGCAGTTCTTC
TRBJ2-1,few,-,TRBV20-1,CSASTGYEQFF,TGCAGTGCTAGTACCGGGTATGAGCAGTTCTTC
TRBJ2-5,few,-,TRBV4-3,CASSQGVGQETQYF,TGCGCCAGCAGCCAAGGCGTCGGCCAAGAGACCCAGTACTTC
TRBJ2-7,-,-,TRBV5-5,CASSGTLYEQYF,TGTGCCAGCAGTGGGACCCTCTACGAGCAGTACTTC
TRBJ2-6,few,-,TRBV10-3,CAINPHGSGANVLTF,TGTGCCATCAATCCCCATGGGTCTGGGGCCAACGTCCTGACTTTC
TRBJ2-1,-,-,TRBV6-4,CASRGGATNEQFF,TGTGCCAGCAGGGGGGGGGCAACCAATGAGCAGTTCTTC
TRBJ2-5,many,TRBD1,TRBV29-1,CSAGGDRGETQYF,TGCAGCGCCGGCGGGGACAGGGGAGAGACCCAGTACTTC
TRBJ2-7,-,-,TRBV6-5,CASSYQGAYEQYF,TGTGCCAGCAGTTACCAGGGAGCCTACGAGCAGTACTTC
TRBJ1-4,few,TRBD1,TRBV20-1,CSSTGANEKLFF,TGCAGTTCGACAGGGGCAAATGAAAAACTGTTTTTT
TRBJ2-2,-,-,TRBV12-5,CASGLIGKNTGELFF,TGTGCTAGTGGTTTAATAGGGAAGAACACCGGGGAGCTGTTTTTT
TRBJ2-5,-,-,TRBV20-1,CSARDPSSGAETQYF,TGCAGTGCTAGAGATCCCTCAAGCGGTGCGGAGACCCAGTACTTC
TRBJ2-2,few,-,TRBV20-1,CSARQGRTGELFF,TGCAGTGCTAGACAGGGACGCACCGGGGAGCTGTTTTTT
TRBJ1-2,many,-,TRBV12-3/TRBV12-4,CASNSRGANYGYTF,TGTGCCAGCAACTCAAGAGGAGCTAACTATGGCTACACCTTC
TRBJ2-1,few,-,TRBV7-6,CASSFGSHNEQFF,TGTGCCAGCAGCTTCGGCAGTCACAATGAGCAGTTCTTC
TRBJ2-7,-,TRBD1,TRBV7-9,CASSPGTAIYEQYF,TGTGCCAGCAGCCCCGGGACAGCTATTTACGAGCAGTACTTC
TRBJ2-7,few,-,TRBV5-1,CASSSPSGLSRSSYEQYF,TGCGCCAGCAGCTCGCCCAGCGGACTGTCCCGAAGCTCCTACGAGCAGTACTTC
TRBJ2-1,-,TRBD2,TRBV6-5,CASSTGLAGKVQFF,TGTGCCAGCAGTACTGGACTAGCGGGAAAGGTGCAGTTCTTC
TRBJ2-1,few,TRBD2,TRBV20-1,CSASPSGTSAYNEQFF,TGCAGTGCTAGTCCTTCCGGGACTAGCGCCTACAATGAGCAGTTCTTC
TRBJ2-2,-,-,TRBV27,CASSLEGLHTGELFF,TGTGCCAGCAGTTTAGAGGGGCTTCACACCGGGGAGCTGTTTTTT
TRBJ2-1,-,-,TRBV20-1,CSAARAFYNEQFF,TGCAGTGCTGCGCGCGCCTTCTACAATGAGCAGTTCTTC
TRBJ1-4,-,-,TRBV5-5,CASSLARGKGEKLFF,TGTGCCAGCAGCCTAGCCCGGGGAAAGGGTGAAAAACTGTTTTTT
TRBJ1-2,many,-,TRBV5-1,CASMLNPSGGQTNYGYTF,TGCGCCAGCATGCTTAATCCCTCGGGAGGCCAAACTAACTATGGCTACACCTTC
TRBJ2-1,-,TRBD2,TRBV3-1,CASSQAGLAGGNEQFF,TGTGCCAGCAGCCAAGCAGGACTAGCGGGGGGAAATGAGCAGTTCTTC
TRBJ2-3,-,-,TRBV6-1,CASGELVPTDTQYF,TGTGCCAGCGGGGAACTAGTTCCGACAGATACGCAGTATTTT
TRBJ1-6,few,-,TRBV7-9,CASRDDRVSPLHF,TGTGCCAGTAGGGATGATCGGGTTTCACCCCTCCACTTT
TRBJ2-3,-,-,TRBV5-4,CASTLRWYTDTQYF,TGTGCCAGCACCCTGAGGTGGTACACAGATACGCAGTATTTT
TRBJ2-7,-,-,TRBV20-1,CSARNGITYEQYF,TGCAGTGCTAGAAACGGGATCACCTACGAGCAGTACTTC
TRBJ2-1,-,-,TRBV7-9,CASSLRTPQGSNEQFF,TGTGCCAGCAGCTTAAGGACTCCCCAAGGATCCAATGAGCAGTTCTTC
TRBJ2-7,few,TRBD1,TRBV20-1,CSASRGRLGSYEQYF,TGCAGTGCTTCCAGGGGGCGCCTTGGTTCCTACGAGCAGTACTTC
TRBJ2-5,few,-,TRBV9,CASSVGGRQRQETQYF,TGTGCCAGCAGCGTAGGAGGCAGGCAACGCCAAGAGACCCAGTACTTC
TRBJ1-1,-,TRBD1,TRBV20-1,CSAQSLTGKVTEAFF,TGCAGTGCCCAATCCCTGACAGGGAAAGTCACTGAAGCTTTCTTT
TRBJ1-1,many,-,TRBV29-1,CSVEDPAGRNTEAFF,TGCAGCGTTGAAGATCCGGCAGGGCGGAACACTGAAGCTTTCTTT
TRBJ1-3,many,-,TRBV19,CASGISGNTIYF,TGTGCCAGTGGGATCTCTGGAAACACCATATATTTT
TRBJ2-4,-,-,TRBV12-3/TRBV12-4,CASSLGLGWNIQYF,TGTGCCAGCAGTTTAGGTTTAGGCTGGAACATTCAGTACTTC
TRBJ2-3,many,TRBD2,TRBV10-3,CAITPGGRGDTQYF,TGTGCCATCACACCGGGAGGGCGGGGAGATACGCAGTATTTT
TRBJ2-1,few,TRBD2,TRBV7-9,CASSTKRTSGGDNEQFF,TGTGCCAGCAGCACCAAACGGACTAGCGGGGGAGACAATGAGCAGTTCTTC
TRBJ1-4,-,-,TRBV10-3,CAISESGENEKLFF,TGTGCCATCAGTGAGTCTGGGGAGAATGAAAAACTGTTTTTT
TRBJ1-1,-,TRBD1,TRBV29-1,CSVRRQGLDTEAFF,TGCAGCGTTCGGAGACAGGGGCTTGACACTGAAGCTTTCTTT
TRBJ2-1,-,-,TRBV6-5,CASSYSSTHNEQFF,TGTGCCAGCAGTTACTCGTCTACCCACAATGAGCAGTTCTTC
TRBJ2-3,few,-,TRBV7-9,CASHSSTDTQYF,TGTGCCAGCCATTCGAGCACAGATACGCAGTATTTT
TRBJ1-2,-,TRBD1,TRBV12-3/TRBV12-4,CASSAGTGGAGNYGYTF,TGTGCCAGCAGTGCCGGGACAGGGGGCGCGGGTAACTATGGCTACACCTTC
TRBJ2-1,few,TRBD2,TRBV10-3,CAISARTSGRNEQFF,TGTGCCATCAGCGCCCGGACTAGCGGGAGAAATGAGCAGTTCTTC
TRBJ1-2,-,TRBD1,TRBV6-5,CASSSAGQGIGGYTF,TGTGCCAGCAGTTCCGCGGGACAGGGGATCGGTGGCTACACCTTC
TRBJ2-3,-,-,TRBV15,CATSGSRGTTDTQYF,TGTGCCACCAGCGGCTCGCGGGGAACCACAGATACGCAGTATTTT
TRBJ1-5,few,-,TRBV24-1,CATSDAKGDLDQPQHF,TGTGCCACCAGTGATGCTAAGGGGGATCTCGATCAGCCCCAGCATTTT
TRBJ2-3,-,-,TRBV10-2,CASSESTRAVMADTQYF,TGCGCCAGCAGTGAGTCGACACGAGCGGTTATGGCAGATACGCAGTATTTT